The following is a TCR beta chain sequence with its context. The data belong to a study of blood T cell repertoires in COVID-19. Looking at the study overall: Sites in the United States, Italy and Spain provided acute and convalescent COVID-19 samples. From T cells, B-cell-depleted T cells, or PBMCs came the material, which was cDNA or gDNA.

Per the study methods: Reference gene primer amplification gave nucleated cell count estimates. Profiling relied on immunoSEQ multiplex PCR, and the TCRdb table lists in-frame clones only, not all of them. V and J calls and clone size are those listed in that table; D and trimming were worked out from the DNA. The profile shows 200,000 to 250,000 clones, under 90% of them singletons. The CDR3 length is 15 residues. The germline V and J ends were trimmed by 7 bases and 1 base, with 16 bases remaining between them. Germline V gene sequence: CDR1 SGHNT, CDR2 YENEEA. Sequenced sample: peripheral blood. V is TRBV11-3 and J is TRBJ2-5, with a possible D match to TRBD1 (6 bases). This TCR derives from a woman older than 75 with active or convalescent COVID-19. CDR3 in amino acids: CASNFGTSPQETQYF. As DNA, the CDR3 is TGTGCCAGCAATTTCGGGACAAGCCCCCAAGAGACCCAGTACTTC.